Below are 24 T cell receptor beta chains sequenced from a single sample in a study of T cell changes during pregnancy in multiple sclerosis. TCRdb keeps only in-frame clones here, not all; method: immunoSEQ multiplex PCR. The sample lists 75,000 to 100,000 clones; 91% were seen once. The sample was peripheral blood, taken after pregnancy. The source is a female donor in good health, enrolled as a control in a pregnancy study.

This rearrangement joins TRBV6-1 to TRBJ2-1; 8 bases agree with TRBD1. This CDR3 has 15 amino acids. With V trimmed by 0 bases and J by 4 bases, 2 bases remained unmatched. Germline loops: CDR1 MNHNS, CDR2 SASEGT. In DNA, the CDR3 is TGTGCCAGCAGTGAAGCCGGGACAGGTTACAATGAGCAGTTCTTC. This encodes CASSEAGTGYNEQFF.

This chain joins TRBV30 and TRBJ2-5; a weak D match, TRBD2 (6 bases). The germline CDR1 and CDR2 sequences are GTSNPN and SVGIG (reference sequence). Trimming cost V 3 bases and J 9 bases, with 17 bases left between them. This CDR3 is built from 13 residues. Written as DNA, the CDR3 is TGTGCCTGGAGAGGATGGGGGGTCGGGGCCCAGTACTTC. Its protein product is CAWRGWGVGAQYF. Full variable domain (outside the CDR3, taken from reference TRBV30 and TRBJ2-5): SQTIHQWPATLVQPVGSPLSLECTVEGTSNPNLYWYRQAAGRGLQLLFYSVGIGQISSEVPQNLSASRPQDRQFILSSKKLLLSDSGFYLCAWRGWGVGAQYFGPGTRLLVL.

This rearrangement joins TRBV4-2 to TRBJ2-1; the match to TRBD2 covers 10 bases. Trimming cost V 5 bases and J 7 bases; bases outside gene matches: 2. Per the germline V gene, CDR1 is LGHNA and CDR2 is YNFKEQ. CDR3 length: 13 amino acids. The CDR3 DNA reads TGTGCCAGCAGCTCGGGACTAGCGAATGAGCAGTTCTTC. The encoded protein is CASSSGLANEQFF.

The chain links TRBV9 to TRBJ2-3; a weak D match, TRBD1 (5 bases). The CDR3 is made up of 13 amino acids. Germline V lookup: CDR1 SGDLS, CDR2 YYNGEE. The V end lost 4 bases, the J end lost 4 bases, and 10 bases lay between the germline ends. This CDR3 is CASSLPGSDTQYF. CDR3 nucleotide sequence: TGTGCCAGCAGCCTGCCAGGGTCAGATACGCAGTATTTT.

CDR3 amino acids: CASSLSTGMDTF. CDR3 coding DNA: TGTGCCAGCAGCTTATCCACAGGGATGGACACCTTC. The chain carries TRBV7-9 and TRBJ1-2, with D perhaps matching TRBD1 (6 bases). Germline CDR1 SEHNR, CDR2 FQNEAQ (reference sequence). V lost 2 bases to trimming and J lost 12 bases, with 13 bases between them. This CDR3 has 12 residues.

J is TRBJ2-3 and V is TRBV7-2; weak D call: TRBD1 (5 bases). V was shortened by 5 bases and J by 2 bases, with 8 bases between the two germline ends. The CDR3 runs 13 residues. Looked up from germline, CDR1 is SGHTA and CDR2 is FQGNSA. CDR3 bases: TGTGCCAGCAGCCCAGGGTTCACAGATACGCAGTATTTT. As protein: CASSPGFTDTQYF.

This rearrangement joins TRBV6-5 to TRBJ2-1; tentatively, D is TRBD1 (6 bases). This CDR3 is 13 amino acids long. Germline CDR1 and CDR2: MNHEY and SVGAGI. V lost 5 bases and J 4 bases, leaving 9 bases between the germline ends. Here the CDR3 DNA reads TGTGCCAGCAGTCAACAGGGATACAATGAGCAGTTCTTC. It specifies CASSQQGYNEQFF.

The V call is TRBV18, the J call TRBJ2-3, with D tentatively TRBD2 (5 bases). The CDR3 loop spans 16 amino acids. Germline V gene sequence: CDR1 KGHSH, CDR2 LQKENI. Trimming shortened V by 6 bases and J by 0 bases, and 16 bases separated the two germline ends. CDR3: CASSPRSGPSTDTQYF. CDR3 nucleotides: TGTGCCAGCTCCCCCAGGAGCGGACCAAGCACAGATACGCAGTATTTT.

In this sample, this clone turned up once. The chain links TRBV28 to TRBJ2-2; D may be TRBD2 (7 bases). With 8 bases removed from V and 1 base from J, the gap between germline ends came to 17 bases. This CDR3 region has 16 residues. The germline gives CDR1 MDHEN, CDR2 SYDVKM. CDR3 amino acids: CASLEGGTLNTGELFF. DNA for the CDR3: TGTGCCAGCTTGGAGGGGGGGACATTGAACACCGGGGAGCTGTTTTTT.

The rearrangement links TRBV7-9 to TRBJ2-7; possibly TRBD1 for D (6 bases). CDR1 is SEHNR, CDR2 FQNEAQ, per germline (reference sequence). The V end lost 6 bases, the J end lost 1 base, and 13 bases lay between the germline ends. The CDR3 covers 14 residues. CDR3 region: CASRPTGASYEQYF. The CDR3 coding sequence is TGTGCCAGCAGACCGACAGGAGCTTCCTACGAGCAGTACTTC.

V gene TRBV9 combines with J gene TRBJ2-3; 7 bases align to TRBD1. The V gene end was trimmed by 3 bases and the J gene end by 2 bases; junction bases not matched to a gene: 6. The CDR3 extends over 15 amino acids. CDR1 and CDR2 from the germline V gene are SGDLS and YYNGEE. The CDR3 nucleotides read TGTGCCAGCAGCGATACAGGGGTCCTCACAGATACGCAGTATTTT. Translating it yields CASSDTGVLTDTQYF.

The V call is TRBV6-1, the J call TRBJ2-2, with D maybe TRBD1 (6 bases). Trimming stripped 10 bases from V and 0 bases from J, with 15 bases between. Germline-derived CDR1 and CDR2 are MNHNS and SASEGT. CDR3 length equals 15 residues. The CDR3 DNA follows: TGTGCCACATCCAGGGGACACGCGAACACCGGGGAGCTGTTTTTT. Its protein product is CATSRGHANTGELFF.

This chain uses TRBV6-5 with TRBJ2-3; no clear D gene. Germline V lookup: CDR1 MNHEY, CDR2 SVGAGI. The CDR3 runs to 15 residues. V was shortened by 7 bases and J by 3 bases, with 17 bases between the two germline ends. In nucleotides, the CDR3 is TGTGCCAGCATGCCCCAGGCCTCCTGGACAGATACGCAGTATTTT. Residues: CASMPQASWTDTQYF.

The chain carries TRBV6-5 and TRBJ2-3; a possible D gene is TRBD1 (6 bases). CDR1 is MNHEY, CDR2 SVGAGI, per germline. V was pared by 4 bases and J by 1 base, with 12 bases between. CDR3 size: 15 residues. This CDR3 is CASSSDRRRTDTQYF. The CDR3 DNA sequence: TGTGCCAGCAGTTCCGACAGGCGTCGCACAGATACGCAGTATTTT.

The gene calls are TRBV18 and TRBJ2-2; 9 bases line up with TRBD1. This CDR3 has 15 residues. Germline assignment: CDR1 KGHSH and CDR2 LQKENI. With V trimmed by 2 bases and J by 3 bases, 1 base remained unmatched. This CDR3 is CASSPRQGDTGELFF. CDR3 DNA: TGTGCCAGCTCACCAAGACAGGGGGACACCGGGGAGCTGTTTTTT. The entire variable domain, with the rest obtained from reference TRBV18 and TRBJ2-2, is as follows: NAGVMQNPRHLVRRRGQEARLRCSPMKGHSHVYWYRQLPEEGLKFMVYLQKENIIDESGMPKERFSAEFPKEGPSILRIQQVVRGDSAAYFCASSPRQGDTGELFFGEGSRLTVL.

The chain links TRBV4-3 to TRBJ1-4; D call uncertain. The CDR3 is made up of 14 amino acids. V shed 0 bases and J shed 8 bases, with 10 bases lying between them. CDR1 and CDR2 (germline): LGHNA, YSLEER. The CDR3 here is CASSQEAVTEKLFF. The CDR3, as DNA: TGCGCCAGCAGCCAAGAAGCCGTTACCGAAAAACTGTTTTTT.

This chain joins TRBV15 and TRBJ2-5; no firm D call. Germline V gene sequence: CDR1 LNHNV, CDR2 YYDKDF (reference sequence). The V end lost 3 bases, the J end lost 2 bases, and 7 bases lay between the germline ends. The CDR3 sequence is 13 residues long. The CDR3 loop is CATSSLTQETQYF. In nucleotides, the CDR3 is TGTGCCACCAGCAGTCTGACTCAAGAGACCCAGTACTTC.

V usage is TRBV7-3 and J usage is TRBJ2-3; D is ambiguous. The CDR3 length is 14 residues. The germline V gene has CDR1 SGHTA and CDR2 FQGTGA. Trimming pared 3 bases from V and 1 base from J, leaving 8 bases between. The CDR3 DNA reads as TGTGCCAGCAGCTTGGGCCCTGGCACAGATACGCAGTATTTT. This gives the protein CASSLGPGTDTQYF.

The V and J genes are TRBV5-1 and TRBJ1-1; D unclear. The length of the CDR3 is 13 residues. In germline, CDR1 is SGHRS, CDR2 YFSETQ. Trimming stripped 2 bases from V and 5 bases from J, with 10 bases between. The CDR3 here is CASSLGRTTEAFF. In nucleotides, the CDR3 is TGCGCCAGCAGCTTAGGTAGGACTACTGAAGCTTTCTTT. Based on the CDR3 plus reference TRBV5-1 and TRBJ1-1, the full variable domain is KAGVTQTPRYLIKTRGQQVTLSCSPISGHRSVSWYQQTPGQGLQFLFEYFSETQRNKGNFPGRFSGRQFSNSRSEMNVSTLELGDSALYLCASSLGRTTEAFFGQGTRLTVV.

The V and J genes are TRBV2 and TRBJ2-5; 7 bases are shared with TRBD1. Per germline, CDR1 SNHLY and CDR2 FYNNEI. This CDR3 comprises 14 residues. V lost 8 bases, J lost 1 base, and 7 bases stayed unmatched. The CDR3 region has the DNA TGTGCCAGCCGGGACAGATCGAGCCAAGAGACCCAGTACTTC. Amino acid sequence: CASRDRSSQETQYF.

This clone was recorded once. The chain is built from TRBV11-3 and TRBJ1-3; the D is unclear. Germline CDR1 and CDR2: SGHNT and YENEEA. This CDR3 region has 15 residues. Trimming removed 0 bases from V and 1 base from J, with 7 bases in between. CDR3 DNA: TGTGCCAGCAGCTTAGATGCGGGTTCTGGAAACACCATATATTTT. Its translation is CASSLDAGSGNTIYF.

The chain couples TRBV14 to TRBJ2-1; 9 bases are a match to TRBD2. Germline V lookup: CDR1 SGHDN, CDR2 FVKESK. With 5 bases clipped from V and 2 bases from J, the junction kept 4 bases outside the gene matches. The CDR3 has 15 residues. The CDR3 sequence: CASSVSGGPYNEQFF. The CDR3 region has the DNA TGTGCCAGCAGCGTGAGCGGGGGGCCCTACAATGAGCAGTTCTTC. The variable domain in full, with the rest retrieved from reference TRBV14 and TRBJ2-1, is EAGVTQFPSHSVIEKGQTVTLRCDPISGHDNLYWYRRVMGKEIKFLLHFVKESKQDESGMPNNRFLAERTGGTYSTLKVQPAELEDSGVYFCASSVSGGPYNEQFFGPGTRLTVL.

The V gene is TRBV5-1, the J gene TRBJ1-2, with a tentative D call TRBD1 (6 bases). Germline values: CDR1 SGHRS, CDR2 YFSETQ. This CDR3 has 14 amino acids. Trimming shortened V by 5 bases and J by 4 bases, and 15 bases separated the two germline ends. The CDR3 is CASSLTGSVYGYTF. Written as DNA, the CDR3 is TGCGCCAGCAGTTTGACAGGTTCGGTCTATGGCTACACCTTC.

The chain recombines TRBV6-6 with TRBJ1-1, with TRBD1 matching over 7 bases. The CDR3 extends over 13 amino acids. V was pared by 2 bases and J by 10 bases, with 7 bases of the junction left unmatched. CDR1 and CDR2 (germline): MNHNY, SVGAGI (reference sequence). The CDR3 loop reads CASSYEGRQGAFF. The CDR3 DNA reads TGTGCCAGCAGTTACGAGGGCAGACAGGGAGCTTTCTTT.